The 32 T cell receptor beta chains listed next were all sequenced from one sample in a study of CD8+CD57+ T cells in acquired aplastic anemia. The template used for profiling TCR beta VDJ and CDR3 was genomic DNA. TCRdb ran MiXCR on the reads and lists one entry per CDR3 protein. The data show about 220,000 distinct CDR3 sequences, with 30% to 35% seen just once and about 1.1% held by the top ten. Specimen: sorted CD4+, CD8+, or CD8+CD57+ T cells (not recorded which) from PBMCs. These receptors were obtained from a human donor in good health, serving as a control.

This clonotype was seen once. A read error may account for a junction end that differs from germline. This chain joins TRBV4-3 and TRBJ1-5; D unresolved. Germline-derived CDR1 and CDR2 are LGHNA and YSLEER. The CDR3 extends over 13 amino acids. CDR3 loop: CASSQALDQPQHF. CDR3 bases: TGCGCCAGCAGCCAAGCTCTGGATCAGCCCCAGCACTTT.

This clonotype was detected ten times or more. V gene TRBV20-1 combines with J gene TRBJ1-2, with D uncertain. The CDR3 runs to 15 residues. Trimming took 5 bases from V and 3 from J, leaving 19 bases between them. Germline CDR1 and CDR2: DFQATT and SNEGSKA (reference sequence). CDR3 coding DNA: TGCAGTGCTCCACCGAACGGGCAAGTGTACTATGGCTACACCTTC. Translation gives CSAPPNGQVYYGYTF.

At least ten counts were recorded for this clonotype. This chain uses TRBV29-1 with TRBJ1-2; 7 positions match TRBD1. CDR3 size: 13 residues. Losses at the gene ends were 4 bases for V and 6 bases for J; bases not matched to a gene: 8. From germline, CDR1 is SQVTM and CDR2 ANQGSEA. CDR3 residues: CSVVGDRADGYTF. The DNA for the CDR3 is TGCAGCGTTGTGGGTGACAGGGCGGATGGCTACACCTTC.

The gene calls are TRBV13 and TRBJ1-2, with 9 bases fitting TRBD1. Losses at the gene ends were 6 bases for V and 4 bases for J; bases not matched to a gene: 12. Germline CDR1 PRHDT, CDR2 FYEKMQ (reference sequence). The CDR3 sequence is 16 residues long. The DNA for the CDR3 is TGTGCCAGCAGTTTTGGACAGGGGCCCATTTTCTATGGCTACACCTTC. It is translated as CASSFGQGPIFYGYTF.

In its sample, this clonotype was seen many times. Here the CDR3 DNA reads TGTGCCAGCAGCTTAGCGCGGGGACTAGCGGGAAGTTTTGAGCAGTACTTC. Its translation: CASSLARGLAGSFEQYF. V and J are TRBV7-9 and TRBJ2-7; 13 bases fit TRBD2. Losses at the gene ends were 0 bases for V and 7 bases for J; bases not matched to a gene: 9. This CDR3 contains 17 residues. CDR1 and CDR2 from the germline V gene are SEHNR and FQNEAQ (reference sequence).

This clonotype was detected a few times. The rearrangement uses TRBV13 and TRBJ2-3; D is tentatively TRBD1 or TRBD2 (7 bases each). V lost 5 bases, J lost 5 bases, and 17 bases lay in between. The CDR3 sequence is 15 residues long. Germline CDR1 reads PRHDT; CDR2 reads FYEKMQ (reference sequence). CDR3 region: CASSPETGRGDTQYF. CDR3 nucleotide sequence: TGTGCCAGCAGCCCAGAGACAGGGAGGGGAGATACGCAGTATTTT.

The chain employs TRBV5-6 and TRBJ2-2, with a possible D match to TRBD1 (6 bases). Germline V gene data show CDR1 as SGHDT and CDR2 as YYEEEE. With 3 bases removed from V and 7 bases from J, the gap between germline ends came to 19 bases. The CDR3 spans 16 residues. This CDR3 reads CASSYGLEGVGGELFF. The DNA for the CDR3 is TGTGCCAGCAGCTATGGACTTGAGGGGGTTGGCGGGGAGCTGTTTTTT.

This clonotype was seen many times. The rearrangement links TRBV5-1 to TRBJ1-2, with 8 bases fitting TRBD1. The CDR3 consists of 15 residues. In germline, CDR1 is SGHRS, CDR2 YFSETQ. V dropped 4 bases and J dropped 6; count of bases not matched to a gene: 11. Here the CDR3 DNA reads TGCGCCAGCAGCATACGGCAGGGGGCCACGAATGGCTACACCTTC. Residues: CASSIRQGATNGYTF.

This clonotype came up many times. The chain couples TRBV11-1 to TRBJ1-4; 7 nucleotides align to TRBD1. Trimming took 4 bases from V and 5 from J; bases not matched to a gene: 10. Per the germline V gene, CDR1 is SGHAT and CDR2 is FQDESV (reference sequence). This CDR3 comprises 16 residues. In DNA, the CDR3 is TGTGCCAGCAGCTCTCCCAGGGGGACGGGGAATGAAAAACTGTTTTTT. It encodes CASSSPRGTGNEKLFF.

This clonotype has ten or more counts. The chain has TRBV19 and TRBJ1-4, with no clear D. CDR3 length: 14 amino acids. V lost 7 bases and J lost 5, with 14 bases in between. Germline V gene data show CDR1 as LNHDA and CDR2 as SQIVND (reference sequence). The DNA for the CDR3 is TGTGCCAGTAATTCGGATATGGGGAATGAAAAACTGTTTTTT. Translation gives CASNSDMGNEKLFF.

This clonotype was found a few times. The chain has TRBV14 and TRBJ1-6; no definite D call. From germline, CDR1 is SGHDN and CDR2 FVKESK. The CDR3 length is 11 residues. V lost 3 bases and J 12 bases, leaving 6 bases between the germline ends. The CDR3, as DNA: TGTGCCAGCAGCCACTACGGACCCCTCCACTTT. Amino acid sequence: CASSHYGPLHF.

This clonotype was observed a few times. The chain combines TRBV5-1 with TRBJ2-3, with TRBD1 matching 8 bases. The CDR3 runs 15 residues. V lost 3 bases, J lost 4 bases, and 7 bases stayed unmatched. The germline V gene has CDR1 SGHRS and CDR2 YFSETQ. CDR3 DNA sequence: TGCGCCAGCAGCTACGGACAGGGTAGCGCAGATACGCAGTATTTT. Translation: CASSYGQGSADTQYF.

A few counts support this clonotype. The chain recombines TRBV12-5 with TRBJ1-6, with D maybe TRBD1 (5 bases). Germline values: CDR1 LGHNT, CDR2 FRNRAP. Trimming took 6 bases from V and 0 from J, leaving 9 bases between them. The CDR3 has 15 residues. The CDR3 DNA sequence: TGTGCTAGTGGCGGGGGGAGCTCCTATAATTCACCCCTCCACTTT. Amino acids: CASGGGSSYNSPLHF.

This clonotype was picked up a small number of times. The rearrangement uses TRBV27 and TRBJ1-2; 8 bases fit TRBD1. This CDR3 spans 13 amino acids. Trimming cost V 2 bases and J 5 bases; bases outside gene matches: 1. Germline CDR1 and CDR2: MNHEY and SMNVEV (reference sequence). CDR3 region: CASSLTGGYGYTF. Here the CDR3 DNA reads TGTGCCAGCAGTTTAACAGGGGGGTATGGCTACACCTTC.

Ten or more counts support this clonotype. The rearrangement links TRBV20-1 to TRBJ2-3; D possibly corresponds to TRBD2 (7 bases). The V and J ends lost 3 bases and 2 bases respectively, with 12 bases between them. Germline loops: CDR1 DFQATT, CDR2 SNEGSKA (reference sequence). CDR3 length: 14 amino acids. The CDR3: CSASRGGPTDTQYF. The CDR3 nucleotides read TGCAGTGCTAGTAGGGGGGGGCCCACAGATACGCAGTATTTT.

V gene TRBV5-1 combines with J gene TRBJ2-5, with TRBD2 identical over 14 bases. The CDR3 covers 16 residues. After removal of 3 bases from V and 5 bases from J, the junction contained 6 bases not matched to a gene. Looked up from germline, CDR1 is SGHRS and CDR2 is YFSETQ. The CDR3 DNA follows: TGCGCCAGCAGCTCCCGGACTAGCGGGGGGTCGGAGACCCAGTACTTC. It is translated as CASSSRTSGGSETQYF. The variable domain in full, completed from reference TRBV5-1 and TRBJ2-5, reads KAGVTQTPRYLIKTRGQQVTLSCSPISGHRSVSWYQQTPGQGLQFLFEYFSETQRNKGNFPGRFSGRQFSNSRSEMNVSTLELGDSALYLCASSSRTSGGSETQYFGPGTRLLVL.

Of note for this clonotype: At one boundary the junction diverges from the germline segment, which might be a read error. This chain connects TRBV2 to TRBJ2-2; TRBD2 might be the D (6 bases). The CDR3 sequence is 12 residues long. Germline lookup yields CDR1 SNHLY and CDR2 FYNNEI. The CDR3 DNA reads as TGTGCCAGCAGTCCAGGGCCCGGGGGGCTGTTTTTT. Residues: CASSPGPGGLFF.

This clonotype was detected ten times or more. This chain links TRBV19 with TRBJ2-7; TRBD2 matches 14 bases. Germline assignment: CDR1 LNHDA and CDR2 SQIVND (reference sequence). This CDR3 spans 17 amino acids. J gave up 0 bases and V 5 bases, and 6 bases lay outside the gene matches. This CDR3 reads CASSYSGTSGSSYEQYF. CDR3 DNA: TGTGCCAGTAGTTATTCCGGGACTAGCGGGAGCTCCTACGAGCAGTACTTC.

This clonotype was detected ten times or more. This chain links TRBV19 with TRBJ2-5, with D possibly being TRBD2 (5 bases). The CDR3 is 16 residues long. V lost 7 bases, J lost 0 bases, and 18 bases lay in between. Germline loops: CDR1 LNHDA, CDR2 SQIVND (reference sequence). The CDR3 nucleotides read TGTGCCAGTAACGCCCGGGGTCGGACGTACCAAGAGACCCAGTACTTC. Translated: CASNARGRTYQETQYF.

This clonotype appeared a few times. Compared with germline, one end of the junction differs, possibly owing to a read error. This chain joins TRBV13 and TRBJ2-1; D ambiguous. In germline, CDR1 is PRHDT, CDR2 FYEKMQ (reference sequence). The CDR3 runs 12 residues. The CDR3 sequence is CASSLSWNGQFF. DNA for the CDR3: TGTGCCAGCAGCTTGAGTTGGAATGGGCAGTTCTTC. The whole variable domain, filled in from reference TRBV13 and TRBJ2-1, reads AAGVIQSPRHLIKEKRETATLKCYPIPRHDTVYWYQQGPGQDPQFLISFYEKMQSDKGSIPDRFSAQQFSDYHSELNMSSLELGDSALYFCASSLSWNGQFFGPGTRLTVL.

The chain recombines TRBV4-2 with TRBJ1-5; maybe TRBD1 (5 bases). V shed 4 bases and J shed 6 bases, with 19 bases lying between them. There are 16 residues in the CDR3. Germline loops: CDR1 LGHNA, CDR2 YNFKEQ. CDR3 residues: CASSPSGAPAGQPQHF. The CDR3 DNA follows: TGTGCCAGCAGCCCCAGTGGGGCCCCAGCGGGTCAGCCCCAGCATTTT.

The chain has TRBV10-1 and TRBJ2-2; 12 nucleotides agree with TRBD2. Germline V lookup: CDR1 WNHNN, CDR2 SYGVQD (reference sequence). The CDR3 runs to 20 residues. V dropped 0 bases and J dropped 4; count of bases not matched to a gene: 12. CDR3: CASSESGGLAGGHATGELFF. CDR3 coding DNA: TGCGCCAGCAGTGAGTCGGGTGGGCTAGCGGGGGGGCATGCCACCGGGGAGCTGTTTTTT.

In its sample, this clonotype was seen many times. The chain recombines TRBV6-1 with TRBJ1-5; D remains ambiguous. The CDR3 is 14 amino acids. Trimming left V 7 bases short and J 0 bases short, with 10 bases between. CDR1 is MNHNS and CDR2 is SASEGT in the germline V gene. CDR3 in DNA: TGTGCCAGCAACCCGCCACCTAGCAATCAGCCCCAGCATTTT. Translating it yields CASNPPPSNQPQHF.

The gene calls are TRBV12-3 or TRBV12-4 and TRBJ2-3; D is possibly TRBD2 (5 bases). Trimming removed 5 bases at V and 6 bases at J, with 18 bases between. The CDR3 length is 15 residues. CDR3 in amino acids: CASSQGLARGDTQYF. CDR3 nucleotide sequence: TGTGCCAGCAGTCAAGGGCTAGCCCGCGGGGATACGCAGTATTTT.

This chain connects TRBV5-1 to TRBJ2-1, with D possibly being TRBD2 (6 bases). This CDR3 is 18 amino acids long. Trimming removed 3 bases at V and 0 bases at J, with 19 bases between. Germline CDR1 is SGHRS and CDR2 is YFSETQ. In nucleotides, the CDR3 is TGCGCCAGCAGCTCCCACGCGGGGTGGCAGGACTCCTACAATGAGCAGTTCTTC. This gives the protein CASSSHAGWQDSYNEQFF. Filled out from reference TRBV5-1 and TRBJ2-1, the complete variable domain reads KAGVTQTPRYLIKTRGQQVTLSCSPISGHRSVSWYQQTPGQGLQFLFEYFSETQRNKGNFPGRFSGRQFSNSRSEMNVSTLELGDSALYLCASSSHAGWQDSYNEQFFGPGTRLTVL.

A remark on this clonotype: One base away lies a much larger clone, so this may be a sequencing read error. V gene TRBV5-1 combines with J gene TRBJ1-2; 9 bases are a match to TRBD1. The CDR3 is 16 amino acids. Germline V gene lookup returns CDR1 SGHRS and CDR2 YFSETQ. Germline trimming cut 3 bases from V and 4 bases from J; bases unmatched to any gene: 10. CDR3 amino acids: CASSSRQGDTSYGYTF. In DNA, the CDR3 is TGCGCCAGCAGCTCCAGACAGGGGGATACGAGCTATGGCTACACCTTC. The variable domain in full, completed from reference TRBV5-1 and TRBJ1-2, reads KAGVTQTPRYLIKTRGQQVTLSCSPISGHRSVSWYQQTPGQGLQFLFEYFSETQRNKGNFPGRFSGRQFSNSRSEMNVSTLELGDSALYLCASSSRQGDTSYGYTFGSGTRLTVV.

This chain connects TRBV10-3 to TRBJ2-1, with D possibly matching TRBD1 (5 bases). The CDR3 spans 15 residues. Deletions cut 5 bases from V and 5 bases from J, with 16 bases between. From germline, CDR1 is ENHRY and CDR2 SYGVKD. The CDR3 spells CAISLFRDNHNEQFF. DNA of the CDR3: TGTGCCATCAGTTTATTCAGGGATAATCACAATGAGCAGTTCTTC.

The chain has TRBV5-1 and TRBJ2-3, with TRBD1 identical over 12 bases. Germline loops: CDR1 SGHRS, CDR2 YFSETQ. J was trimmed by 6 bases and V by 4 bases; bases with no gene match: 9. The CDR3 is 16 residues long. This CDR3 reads CASSQPGQGATDTQYF. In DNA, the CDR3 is TGCGCCAGCAGCCAGCCGGGACAGGGGGCGACGGATACGCAGTATTTT. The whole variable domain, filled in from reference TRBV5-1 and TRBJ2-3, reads KAGVTQTPRYLIKTRGQQVTLSCSPISGHRSVSWYQQTPGQGLQFLFEYFSETQRNKGNFPGRFSGRQFSNSRSEMNVSTLELGDSALYLCASSQPGQGATDTQYFGPGTRLTVL.

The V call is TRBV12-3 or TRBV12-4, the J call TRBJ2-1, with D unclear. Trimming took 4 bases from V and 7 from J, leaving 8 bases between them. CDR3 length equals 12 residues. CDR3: CASSSTKNEQFF. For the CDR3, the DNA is TGTGCCAGCAGTTCCACTAAAAATGAGCAGTTCTTC.

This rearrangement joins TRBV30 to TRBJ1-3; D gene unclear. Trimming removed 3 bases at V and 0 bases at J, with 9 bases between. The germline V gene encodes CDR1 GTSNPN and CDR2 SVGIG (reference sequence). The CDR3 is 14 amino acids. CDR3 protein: CAWSWGFSGNTIYF. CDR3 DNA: TGTGCCTGGAGCTGGGGATTCTCTGGAAACACCATATATTTT.

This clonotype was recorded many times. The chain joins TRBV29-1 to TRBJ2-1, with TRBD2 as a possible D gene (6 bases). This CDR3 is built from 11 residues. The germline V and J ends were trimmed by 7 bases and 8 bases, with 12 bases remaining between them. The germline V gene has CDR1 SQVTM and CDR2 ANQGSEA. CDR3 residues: CSAPSAYEQFF. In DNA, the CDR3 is TGCAGCGCCCCTAGCGCCTATGAGCAGTTCTTC.

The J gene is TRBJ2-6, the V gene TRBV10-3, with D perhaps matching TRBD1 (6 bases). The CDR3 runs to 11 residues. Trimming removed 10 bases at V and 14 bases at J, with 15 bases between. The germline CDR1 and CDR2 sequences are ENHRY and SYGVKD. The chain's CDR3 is CASRARGFLTF. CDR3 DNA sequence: TGTGCCAGCAGGGCCAGGGGATTCCTGACTTTC.